This entry lists 6 T cell receptor beta chains sequenced from one sample in a study of shared clonotypes between healthy human individuals. Here immunoSEQ multiplex PCR was the method, and the copy in TCRdb shows in-frame clones only, minus some. The sample holds more than 2 million clones, around 95% seen once. The sequencing sample was made of naive CD4+ T cells sorted from blood. Sample subset: CD45RA+ positively selected. These receptors were collected from a man between 18 and 29 years old in good health.

This clone was counted a single time. J is TRBJ2-5 and V is TRBV2, with D possibly matching TRBD1 (5 bases). V lost 7 bases, J lost 1 base, and 7 bases lay in between. The length of the CDR3 is 12 residues. Germline V gene lookup returns CDR1 SNHLY and CDR2 FYNNEI. DNA of the CDR3: TGTGCCAGCACTGACAGCCAAGAGACCCAGTACTTC. It specifies CASTDSQETQYF.

In regard to this clone: A junction boundary mismatches the germline segment, possibly from a read error. This chain links TRBV6-5 with TRBJ1-1; D remains ambiguous. CDR3 length: 11 residues. Germline V gene data show CDR1 as MNHEY and CDR2 as SVGAGI. CDR3 in amino acids: CASSSAPKTDF. CDR3 coding DNA: TGTGCCAGCAGTTCCGCCCCTAAAACCGACTTT.

The chain carries TRBV2 and TRBJ2-4; 7 bases fit TRBD1. CDR3 size: 14 residues. J was trimmed by 3 bases and V by 8 bases; bases with no gene match: 7. Germline V gives CDR1 SNHLY, CDR2 FYNNEI. In DNA, the CDR3 is TGTGCCAGCGAAACCGGGACAGACAAAAACATTCAGTACTTC. Translation: CASETGTDKNIQYF.

This chain connects TRBV10-3 to TRBJ2-7; 9 bases match TRBD1. Trimming at V came to 5 bases and at J to 0 bases, leaving 11 bases not matched to a gene. Germline assignment: CDR1 ENHRY and CDR2 SYGVKD. The CDR3 length is 17 residues. As DNA, the CDR3 is TGTGCCATCAGTTTCCCCGGGACAGGGCCCAGCTCCTACGAGCAGTACTTC. Residues: CAISFPGTGPSSYEQYF.

The V call is TRBV28, the J call TRBJ2-1, with TRBD2 matching over 14 bases. The CDR3 is 15 residues long. CDR1 is MDHEN, CDR2 SYDVKM, per germline. Losses at the gene ends were 6 bases for V and 6 bases for J; bases not matched to a gene: 4. The CDR3 bases are TGTGCCAGCAGCAGACTAGCGGGGGGGCTCAATGAGCAGTTCTTC. Amino acids: CASSRLAGGLNEQFF.

V gene TRBV5-1 combines with J gene TRBJ2-5; perhaps TRBD1 as D (6 bases). The germline gives CDR1 SGHRS, CDR2 YFSETQ. Deletions cut 3 bases from V and 5 bases from J, with 26 bases between. The CDR3 consists of 18 residues. The CDR3 here is CASSSMMSTQGRSETQYF. In DNA, the CDR3 is TGCGCCAGCAGCTCAATGATGTCTACCCAGGGGCGTTCGGAGACCCAGTACTTC.